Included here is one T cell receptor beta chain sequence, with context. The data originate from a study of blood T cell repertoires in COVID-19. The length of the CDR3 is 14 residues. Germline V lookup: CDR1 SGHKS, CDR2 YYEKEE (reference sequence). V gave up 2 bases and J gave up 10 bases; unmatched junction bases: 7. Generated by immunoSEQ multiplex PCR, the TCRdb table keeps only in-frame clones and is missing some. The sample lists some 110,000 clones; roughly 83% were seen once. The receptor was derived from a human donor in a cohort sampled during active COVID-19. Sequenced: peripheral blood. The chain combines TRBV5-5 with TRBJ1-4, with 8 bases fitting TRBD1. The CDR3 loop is CASSFTGGTGKLFF. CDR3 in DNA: TGTGCCAGCAGCTTCACAGGGGGAACGGGAAAACTGTTTTTT.